This entry is about one TCR beta chain. These data are taken from a study of lymphopenia after photon versus proton radiotherapy. Here immunoSEQ multiplex PCR was the method, and the copy in TCRdb shows in-frame clones only, minus some. The top ten hold 6.8% of the sample, which has more than 25,000 clones, about nine tenths seen once. Germline values: CDR1 LNHDA, CDR2 SQIVND (reference sequence). CDR3 length: 16 residues. V lost 3 bases and J lost 7, with 19 bases in between. The origin of this receptor is a woman aged 45 to 65 with pancreatic cancer. The source material was peripheral blood, sampled from a patient treated with photon-based radiotherapy. The V call is TRBV19, the J call TRBJ1-5; possibly TRBD1 for D (5 bases). CDR3 coding DNA: TGTGCCAGTAGTATGGTTGGGGGATACGCGGGACAGCCCCAGCATTTT. Translating it yields CASSMVGGYAGQPQHF.